The 18 T cell receptor beta chains given below trace back to one sample, sequenced in a study of OX40 agonist ivuxolimab in advanced cancers. Assay: immunoSEQ multiplex PCR; the TCRdb copy retains only in-frame clones and omits some. The sample carries around 26,000 clones, about 80% recorded once. The material sequenced was CD4+ or CD8+ T cells sorted from blood, taken in a trial of the OX40 agonist ivuxolimab. The receptors originated from an adult with an advanced solid tumor such as melanoma, head and neck, liver or kidney cancer.

The chain is built from TRBV14 and TRBJ1-2, with a tentative D call TRBD1 (5 bases). CDR1 and CDR2 (germline): SGHDN, FVKESK. V lost 0 bases and J 6 bases, leaving 8 bases between the germline ends. CDR3 length: 13 residues. The CDR3 sequence is CASSQDLTDGYTF. As DNA, the CDR3 is TGTGCCAGCAGCCAAGATCTGACAGATGGCTACACCTTC.

V gene TRBV4-1 combines with J gene TRBJ2-1; 9 nucleotides align to TRBD2. Germline V gene sequence: CDR1 MGHRA, CDR2 YSYEKL. The V gene end was trimmed by 5 bases and the J gene end by 4 bases; junction bases not matched to a gene: 9. This CDR3 is 16 amino acids long. CDR3 residues: CASSLISGSDYNEQFF. DNA of the CDR3: TGCGCCAGCAGCTTGATTAGCGGGAGTGATTACAATGAGCAGTTCTTC.

The table lists this clone with a count of one. The chain employs TRBV4-1 and TRBJ2-7; TRBD1 or TRBD2 may be the D gene (5 bases each). Trimming took 3 bases from V and 0 from J, leaving 12 bases between them. This CDR3 has 15 amino acids. Germline V gives CDR1 MGHRA, CDR2 YSYEKL. The CDR3 region is CASSQAGTGSYEQYF. DNA of the CDR3: TGCGCCAGCAGCCAGGCCGGGACGGGCTCCTACGAGCAGTACTTC.

This clone showed up just once. The gene calls are TRBV19 and TRBJ2-7, with D possibly being TRBD1 (6 bases). The germline V gene has CDR1 LNHDA and CDR2 SQIVND (reference sequence). The V gene lost 3 bases and the J gene lost 6 bases, with 18 bases spanning the gap. This CDR3 region has 15 residues. The CDR3 coding sequence is TGTGCCAGTAGTATCTCTGGGGGCGAATATGGCGAGCAGTACTTC. Amino acids: CASSISGGEYGEQYF.

This chain links TRBV9 with TRBJ1-3, with 9 nucleotides matching TRBD1. Germline values: CDR1 SGDLS, CDR2 YYNGEE. This CDR3 spans 14 amino acids. V dropped 4 bases and J dropped 4; count of bases not matched to a gene: 3. The DNA for the CDR3 is TGTGCCAGCAGCCCGACAGGGGGAGGAAACACCATATATTTT. Translation: CASSPTGGGNTIYF.

The chain links TRBV10-3 to TRBJ2-5; D is undetermined. Trimming removed 3 bases from V and 5 bases from J, with 4 bases in between. The CDR3 extends over 11 amino acids. Germline CDR1 is ENHRY and CDR2 is SYGVKD. CDR3 sequence (DNA): TGTGCCATCAGTGATGGGGAGACCCAGTACTTC. Protein: CAISDGETQYF.

The chain couples TRBV27 to TRBJ2-4, with D hard to call. Trimming cost V 4 bases and J 2 bases, with 9 bases left between them. This CDR3 comprises 14 residues. CDR1 is MNHEY and CDR2 is SMNVEV in the germline V gene (reference sequence). CDR3 sequence reads: CASSWAGPKNIQYF. CDR3 nucleotides: TGTGCCAGCAGTTGGGCTGGGCCCAAAAACATTCAGTACTTC.

The J gene is TRBJ2-1, the V gene TRBV2; TRBD2 matches at 9 bases. CDR1 and CDR2 from the germline V gene are SNHLY and FYNNEI. The CDR3 runs 15 residues. V shed 8 bases and J 3 bases; nucleotides not matched to a gene: 8. DNA for the CDR3: TGTGCCAGCCACGGGAGGACTAGCGTCTACAATGAGCAGTTCTTC. This codes for CASHGRTSVYNEQFF.

V usage is TRBV5-1 and J usage is TRBJ2-1; TRBD1 matches at 7 bases. V was pared by 3 bases and J by 10 bases, with 10 bases of the junction left unmatched. Germline-derived CDR1 and CDR2 are SGHRS and YFSETQ. There are 14 residues in the CDR3. Here the CDR3 reads CASSWTTGASEQFF. CDR3 bases: TGCGCCAGCAGCTGGACCACAGGGGCGAGCGAGCAGTTCTTC.

V usage is TRBV19 and J usage is TRBJ2-3, with TRBD2 matching over 9 bases. J lost 2 bases, V lost 5 bases, and 8 bases had no gene match. The V gene's germline CDR1 is LNHDA and CDR2 SQIVND (reference sequence). CDR3 length equals 16 residues. The CDR3 nucleotides are TGTGCCAGTAGTGACGCCGGGACTAGCTACACAGATACGCAGTATTTT. It yields the protein CASSDAGTSYTDTQYF. The full variable domain, rest sourced from reference TRBV19 and TRBJ2-3, is DGGITQSPKYLFRKEGQNVTLSCEQNLNHDAMYWYRQDPGQGLRLIYYSQIVNDFQKGDIAEGYSVSREKKESFPLTVTSAQKNPTAFYLCASSDAGTSYTDTQYFGPGTRLTVL.

CDR3 sequence reads: CASSYPGTSGNNEQFF. The CDR3 coding sequence is TGTGCCAGCAGTTACCCCGGGACTAGCGGAAACAATGAGCAGTTCTTC. The V call is TRBV7-3, the J call TRBJ2-1, with TRBD2 matching 11 bases. Losses at the gene ends were 6 bases for V and 5 bases for J; bases not matched to a gene: 9. This CDR3 has 16 residues. CDR1 SGHTA and CDR2 FQGTGA come from the germline V gene.

The chain employs TRBV9 and TRBJ1-2; no clear D gene. The CDR3 covers 11 residues. Looked up from germline, CDR1 is SGDLS and CDR2 is YYNGEE. Trimming left V 3 bases short and J 4 bases short, with 4 bases between. The CDR3 coding sequence is TGTGCCAGCAGCGCCCCCTATGGCTACACCTTC. Translated: CASSAPYGYTF.

This clone turned up a few times. V and J are TRBV19 and TRBJ1-2; D gene ambiguous. This CDR3 is 15 amino acids long. Germline assignment: CDR1 LNHDA and CDR2 SQIVND (reference sequence). Trimming pared 3 bases from V and 4 bases from J, leaving 15 bases between. The CDR3 loop is CASSITRRTFYGYTF. The DNA for the CDR3 is TGTGCCAGTAGTATCACCCGTCGAACGTTCTATGGCTACACCTTC.

The rearrangement uses TRBV28 and TRBJ1-1, with 8 bases that match TRBD1. The ends lost 5 bases at V and 5 bases at J; junction bases unmatched: 4. This CDR3 region has 13 residues. CDR1 is MDHEN, CDR2 SYDVKM, per germline. CDR3 DNA: TGTGCCAGCAGTGTCAGGGGGCGAACTGAAGCTTTCTTT. Amino acid sequence: CASSVRGRTEAFF. Full variable domain (missing parts from reference TRBV28 and TRBJ1-1): DVKVTQSSRYLVKRTGEKVFLECVQDMDHENMFWYRQDPGLGLRLIYFSYDVKMKEKGDIPEGYSVSREKKERFSLILESASTNQTSMYLCASSVRGRTEAFFGQGTRLTVV.

This clone came up a few times. The chain is built from TRBV6-5 and TRBJ1-4; D gene ambiguous. Germline assignment: CDR1 MNHEY and CDR2 SVGAGI. The CDR3 runs 14 residues. V shed 0 bases and J shed 4 bases, with 6 bases lying between them. This CDR3 reads CASSYSTGNEKLFF. The CDR3 DNA reads TGTGCCAGCAGTTACTCTACGGGTAATGAAAAACTGTTTTTT.

The CDR3 region is CASRTSQDSSYEQYF. The CDR3 DNA reads as TGTGCCAGCAGAACTTCACAGGACAGCTCCTACGAGCAGTACTTC. The chain carries TRBV5-5 and TRBJ2-7; tentatively, D is TRBD1 (6 bases). The CDR3 length is 15 residues. The ends were cut back, 5 bases at V and 0 bases at J, with 15 bases in the middle. CDR1 and CDR2 (germline): SGHKS, YYEKEE (reference sequence).

This clone was picked up one time. This sequence joins TRBV2 and TRBJ1-1; no reliable D call. Trimming removed 3 bases from V and 7 bases from J, with 15 bases in between. The CDR3 loop spans 14 amino acids. Germline loops: CDR1 SNHLY, CDR2 FYNNEI. CDR3 amino acids: CASSDGRTLDEAFF. The CDR3 bases are TGTGCCAGCAGTGACGGACGGACTCTGGATGAAGCTTTCTTT.

This clone was picked up a small number of times. V usage is TRBV27 and J usage is TRBJ2-6, with TRBD1 matching 9 bases. The germline V gene encodes CDR1 MNHEY and CDR2 SMNVEV (reference sequence). The CDR3 covers 19 residues. Trimming removed 0 bases from V and 0 bases from J; junction bases left unmatched: 6. CDR3 DNA sequence: TGTGCCAGCAGTTTATCCACCGGGACAGGGTTCTCTGGGGCCAACGTCCTGACTTTC. This gives the protein CASSLSTGTGFSGANVLTF.